This T cell receptor beta chain was obtained from a study of blood T cell repertoires in COVID-19. Study context: Samples representing acute and convalescent COVID-19 were sourced from the United States, Italy and Spain. The cDNA or gDNA used as material had been derived from T cells, B-cell-depleted T cells, or PBMCs.

This CDR3 is 14 amino acids long. Germline values: CDR1 SGHTA, CDR2 FQGTGA. Original analysis: Amplification from reference gene primers served as the basis for estimated nucleated cell counts. Profiling relied on immunoSEQ multiplex PCR, and the TCRdb table lists in-frame clones only, not all of them. V, J and clone size reflect that table, while D and trimming were determined from the DNA. The sample consists of about 130,000 clones, around 86% of them appearing once. In this sample, this clone turned up a few times. This receptor was obtained from a man in his forties with active or convalescent COVID-19. Specimen: peripheral blood. The gene calls are TRBV7-3 and TRBJ1-4, with D perhaps matching TRBD1 (6 bases). The CDR3 sequence is CGIHEGDGNEKLFF. The CDR3 nucleotides read TGTGGAATACATGAGGGGGATGGTAATGAAAAACTGTTTTTT.